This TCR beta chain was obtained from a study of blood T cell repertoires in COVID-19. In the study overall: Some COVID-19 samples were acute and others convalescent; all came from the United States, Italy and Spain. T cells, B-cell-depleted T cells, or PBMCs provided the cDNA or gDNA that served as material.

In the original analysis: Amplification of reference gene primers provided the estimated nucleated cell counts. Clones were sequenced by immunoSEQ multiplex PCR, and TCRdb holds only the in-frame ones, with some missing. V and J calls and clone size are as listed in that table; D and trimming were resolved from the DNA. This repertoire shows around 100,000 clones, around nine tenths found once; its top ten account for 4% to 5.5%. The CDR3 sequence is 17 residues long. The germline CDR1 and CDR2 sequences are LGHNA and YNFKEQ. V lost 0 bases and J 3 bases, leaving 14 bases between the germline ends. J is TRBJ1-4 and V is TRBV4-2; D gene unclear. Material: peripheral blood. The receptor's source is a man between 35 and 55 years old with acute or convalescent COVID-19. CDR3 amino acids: CASSQEPSDAANEKLFF. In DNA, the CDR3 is TGTGCCAGCAGCCAAGAACCCAGTGATGCAGCTAATGAAAAACTGTTTTTT.